This T cell receptor beta chain came from a study of shared clonotypes between healthy human individuals (dated by TCRdb to about 2020). As for the study more broadly: A few men and two women, aged 18 to 49 years, made up the cohort. Per donor, leukapheresis produced somewhere between about 0.94 and 9 billion PBMCs. Different laboratories and diverse techniques were used to prepare libraries and sequence TCR repertoires, to increase sequencing depth and limit assay-specific biases. For each donor, CD4 naive and CD4 memory were each given three plates, CD8 naive was given two plates, and CD8 memory was given one plate. Blood TCR repertoires of roughly 5 healthy adults were deeply sequenced to estimate repertoire size and the extent of clonotype sharing between individuals. Study-wide findings and limitations: Naive subsets generally had larger estimated clonotype richness than memory subsets. Because the study included a small number of donors, the genetic and exposure-history diversity represented was limited. Around 5.4% of naive CD4, around 3.5% of naive CD8, roughly 2.4% of memory CD4, and more than 0.35% of memory CD8 clonotypes were shared across several donors. Sampling was restricted to blood, and TCR repertoires in tissue are likely to differ from TCR repertoires in blood. Incomplete sequencing was indicated by rarefaction of sorted-subset datasets, despite the large sequencing depth. Higher generation probabilities were observed for clonotypes shared by all four sorted-subset donors than for non-shared clonotypes. Pairwise subsampling led to the expectation that sequencing depth would affect the degree of clonotype sharing among donors.

CDR1 and CDR2, per the germline V gene, are MNHEY and SVGAGI. V and J are trimmed by 0 bases and 3 bases, and the gene matches miss 4 bases of the junction. Its CDR3 holds 16 amino acids, cysteine through phenylalanine. The CDR3 DNA has 48 bases and is translated from base 1. Using the deep immunoSEQ assay, TCR CDR3 regions were amplified from genomic DNA by multiplex PCR. Extracted genomic DNA from each cell subset was distributed evenly across all wells of several immunoSEQ 96-well plates, and each plate was treated as a replicate. For sorted subsets, roughly 0.2 ug genomic DNA, equal to 25,000 to 35,000 T cell genomes, was loaded into each replicate PCR. Purified libraries were quantified with a Qubit 3.0 fluorometer, sized on a Bioanalyzer 2100, and re-quantified with the KAPA Library Quantification kit. A separate single-read 150-cycle Illumina NextSeq 550 flow cell was used to sequence each immunoSEQ 96-well plate. Processing in the source paper ran as follows. Because only junctional sequences without quality scores were contained in the immunoSEQ output, filtering matching that applied to full-length reads could not be performed. To assign V/J genes and CDR3, sequences were annotated against IMGT germline references using PyIR, a Python wrapper for IgBLAST v1.9. Reads were filtered out if the reads had weak V/J assignments (E-value above 1e-6), no CDR3, stop codons, out-of-frame junctions, or ambiguous translated residues. A V3J clonotype was defined by an identical inferred V gene, J gene, and CDR3 amino acid sequence. The percentage overlap between two repertoires was calculated by dividing the number of shared unique clonotypes by the size of the smaller repertoire. RTK rarefaction, the Chao1 estimator, and Recon v2.1 estimates of unobserved clonotypes were used to assess repertoire richness. OLGA was used to compute generation probabilities for all TCRbeta clonotypes that the gDNA method yielded from a few donors. As stored in TCRdb, this immuneACCESS dataset retains in-frame rearrangements with V and J assigned. A fraction of the clones does not appear; measured against another copy, unresolved V genes explain less than half of the discrepancy, and the remainder lacks a known reason. D and trimming come from the DNA, and the V and J calls and clone size come from that table. In this sample the table shows about 2.3 million clones, about 92% of which occur a single time. The top ten clones comprise about 0.39% of the sample.

As concerns this clone: It lacks a known antigen. No much larger clone exists at a distance of one base, and base qualities are not known.

Donors were healthy HIV-negative adults with no recently reported acute infections or vaccinations. Only Caucasian adults living in Nashville, Tennessee, USA were represented among the donors. CD4+ T cells were enriched by magnetic negative selection, after which naive cells were positively selected on CD45RA and the negative fraction was taken as the memory subset. After blood collection by leukapheresis, PBMCs were isolated using Ficoll-Histopaque density gradient centrifugation and then cryopreserved in the vapor phase of liquid nitrogen. Analytical flow cytometry was used to check the purity and quantity of each magnetically sorted T cell population. Each sorted fraction had its genomic DNA isolated and then quantified by UV absorbance on a Nanodrop 2000c.

The rearranged segments are TRBV6-5 and TRBJ1-4, and 7 bases in between align with TRBD1. The sequencing sample was made of naive CD4+ T cells from PBMCs. The sample's cell subset or site label is to be understood as: CD45RA+ positively selected. This sequence was found in a young man in good health. Some clones in this sample may be carry-over from other donors' samples. The base sequence is TGTGCCAGCAGTTACTCAGGGGGCTCGCCTAATGAAAAACTGTTTTTT. Its protein reads: CASSYSGGSPNEKLFF.